The rows below give T cell receptor beta chains drawn from one sample of a study of blood T cell repertoires in COVID-19. Sequenced by immunoSEQ multiplex PCR; TCRdb stores in-frame clones only, minus some. The sample lists 150,000 to 200,000 clones, 84% seen once, with around 2.7% in the top ten. Material: peripheral blood. Source of these receptors: a woman older than 75 with COVID-19, enrolled during active disease. The CDR3 runs from the conserved cysteine through the conserved F or W. A D gene is named only where the DNA matches it firmly. The size field is filled for only some rows; it gives once, few, many or a size class.

len: 15
v_gene: TRBV28
abundance: .
d_gene: .
j_gene: TRBJ1-1
CDR3nt: TGTGCCAGCAGGCGACAGTTGGTTTTGAACACTGAAGCTTTCTTT
CDR3aa: CASRRQLVLNTEAFF

len: 14
v_gene: TRBV20-1
abundance: .
d_gene: TRBD1
j_gene: TRBJ1-2
CDR3nt: TGCAGTGCTAGTGAAACAGGGGGCGCTTATGGCTACACCTTC
CDR3aa: CSASETGGAYGYTF

len: 12
v_gene: TRBV15
abundance: .
d_gene: .
j_gene: TRBJ1-1
CDR3nt: TGTGCCACCAGCAGAGAAGCAGGGTTGGCTTTCTTT
CDR3aa: CATSREAGLAFF

len: 17
v_gene: TRBV4-1
abundance: .
d_gene: .
j_gene: TRBJ1-4
CDR3nt: TGCGCCAGCACCTACAGGGCGCGTCTTCTTCCAGAAGAAAAACTGTTTTTT
CDR3aa: CASTYRARLLPEEKLFF

len: 13
v_gene: TRBV19
abundance: .
d_gene: TRBD1
j_gene: TRBJ2-7
CDR3nt: TGTGCCAGTAGTTTCCAGGGGGAATACGAGCAGTACTTC
CDR3aa: CASSFQGEYEQYF

len: 15
v_gene: TRBV2
abundance: .
d_gene: TRBD1
j_gene: TRBJ2-7
CDR3nt: TGTGCCAGCAGGGGTGGACAGGAGCCCTCCTACGAGCAGTACTTC
CDR3aa: CASRGGQEPSYEQYF

len: 12
v_gene: TRBV7-2
abundance: .
d_gene: .
j_gene: TRBJ2-7
CDR3nt: TGTGCCAGCAGCTTAGGTAGATACGAGCAGTACTTC
CDR3aa: CASSLGRYEQYF

len: 15
v_gene: TRBV6-5
abundance: .
d_gene: TRBD1
j_gene: TRBJ2-5
CDR3nt: TGTGCCAGCAAGGTCGAGGCAGGGGGCGCGGAGACCCAGTACTTC
CDR3aa: CASKVEAGGAETQYF

len: 15
v_gene: TRBV29-1
abundance: .
d_gene: TRBD1
j_gene: TRBJ2-2
CDR3nt: TGCAGCGTTGAACAGGGGGCCGGGAACACCGGGGAGCTGTTTTTT
CDR3aa: CSVEQGAGNTGELFF

len: 14
v_gene: TRBV5-1
abundance: .
d_gene: .
j_gene: TRBJ2-5
CDR3nt: TGCGCCAGCAGCTTGTCTCAACTAGAAGAGACCCAGTACTTC
CDR3aa: CASSLSQLEETQYF

len: 20
v_gene: TRBV4-1
abundance: .
d_gene: TRBD2
j_gene: TRBJ2-3
CDR3nt: TGCGCCAGCAGCCAACGCTCAGTGCTAGCGGGGGCCATTAGCACAGATACGCAGTATTTT
CDR3aa: CASSQRSVLAGAISTDTQYF

len: 13
v_gene: TRBV6-5
abundance: .
d_gene: .
j_gene: TRBJ1-4
CDR3nt: TGTGCCAGCTTACCCAGGGGTTTTGAAAAACTGTTTTTT
CDR3aa: CASLPRGFEKLFF

len: 13
v_gene: TRBV7-9
abundance: .
d_gene: .
j_gene: TRBJ2-7
CDR3nt: TGTGCCAGCAGCCGAACCGACAACTACGAGCAGTACTTC
CDR3aa: CASSRTDNYEQYF

len: 13
v_gene: TRBV29-1
abundance: .
d_gene: TRBD1
j_gene: TRBJ1-2
CDR3nt: TGCAGCGTTGAGGGACAGGGGGCCAGGGGCTACACCTTC
CDR3aa: CSVEGQGARGYTF

len: 13
v_gene: TRBV18
abundance: .
d_gene: .
j_gene: TRBJ2-5
CDR3nt: TGTGCCAGCTCCATCGGGGGCCAAGAGACCCAGTACTTC
CDR3aa: CASSIGGQETQYF

len: 15
v_gene: TRBV7-2
abundance: .
d_gene: TRBD1
j_gene: TRBJ1-2
CDR3nt: TGTGCCAGCAGCATACCCACAGGGGCTAACTATGGCTACACCTTC
CDR3aa: CASSIPTGANYGYTF

len: 15
v_gene: TRBV2
abundance: .
d_gene: TRBD2
j_gene: TRBJ2-1
CDR3nt: TGTGCCAGCAGTGAAGGGAATAGCGGGGGGGATGAGCAGTTCTTC
CDR3aa: CASSEGNSGGDEQFF

len: 13
v_gene: TRBV19
abundance: .
d_gene: TRBD1
j_gene: TRBJ1-2
CDR3nt: TGTGCCAGTAGGACAGGGGGTAACTATGGCTACACCTTC
CDR3aa: CASRTGGNYGYTF

len: 15
v_gene: TRBV28
abundance: few
d_gene: TRBD1
j_gene: TRBJ1-6
CDR3nt: TGTGCCAGCAGTTCCCGACAGGGCCGGCGGTCACCCCTCCACTTT
CDR3aa: CASSSRQGRRSPLHF

len: 15
v_gene: TRBV6-5
abundance: .
d_gene: TRBD2
j_gene: TRBJ2-1
CDR3nt: TGTGCCAGCAGTTACTTGCGGGGGGGCGGCCTCGGGCAGTTCTTC
CDR3aa: CASSYLRGGGLGQFF

len: 16
v_gene: TRBV5-8
abundance: .
d_gene: TRBD1
j_gene: TRBJ2-5
CDR3nt: TGTGCCAGCAGCCGATCTACCGGGACAGGGCAAGAGACCCAGTACTTC
CDR3aa: CASSRSTGTGQETQYF

len: 15
v_gene: TRBV4-3
abundance: few
d_gene: TRBD1
j_gene: TRBJ1-4
CDR3nt: TGCGCCAGCAGCCAAGAATGGGGGACAGAGGAAAAACTGTTTTTT
CDR3aa: CASSQEWGTEEKLFF

len: 15
v_gene: TRBV6-1
abundance: .
d_gene: TRBD1
j_gene: TRBJ1-2
CDR3nt: TGTGCCAGCAGTGAAGTGGGGACAGGGTATAATGGCTACACCTTC
CDR3aa: CASSEVGTGYNGYTF

len: 16
v_gene: TRBV7-9
abundance: .
d_gene: .
j_gene: TRBJ2-2
CDR3nt: TGTGCCAGCAGCCCACTTAGACAACAGGGCCCCGGGGAGCTGTTTTTT
CDR3aa: CASSPLRQQGPGELFF

len: 14
v_gene: TRBV7-2
abundance: .
d_gene: .
j_gene: TRBJ2-7
CDR3nt: TGTGCCAGCAGCTTAGTGTCAGGCTCCTACGAGCAGTACTTC
CDR3aa: CASSLVSGSYEQYF

len: 17
v_gene: TRBV5-1
abundance: .
d_gene: .
j_gene: TRBJ1-2
CDR3nt: TGCGCCAGCAGCTCAGGAATAGACAGTCTCATCGGCTATGGCTACACCTTC
CDR3aa: CASSSGIDSLIGYGYTF

len: 13
v_gene: TRBV6-5
abundance: .
d_gene: TRBD1
j_gene: TRBJ2-7
CDR3nt: TGTGCCAGCAAGACAGGGGGCTCCTACGAGCAGTACTTC
CDR3aa: CASKTGGSYEQYF

len: 14
v_gene: TRBV11-2
abundance: .
d_gene: .
j_gene: TRBJ2-7
CDR3nt: TGTGCCAGCAGCTACCCGGGTCTCGTCAGCGAGCAGTACTTC
CDR3aa: CASSYPGLVSEQYF

len: 14
v_gene: TRBV28
abundance: .
d_gene: TRBD1
j_gene: TRBJ2-7
CDR3nt: TGTGCCAGCAGGACTGCAGGGGGCTATGACGAGCAGTACTTC
CDR3aa: CASRTAGGYDEQYF

len: 14
v_gene: TRBV18
abundance: .
d_gene: .
j_gene: TRBJ2-7
CDR3nt: TGTGCCAGCTCACCAGGGCACCAGACCTACGAGCAGTACTTC
CDR3aa: CASSPGHQTYEQYF

len: 14
v_gene: TRBV18
abundance: .
d_gene: TRBD1
j_gene: TRBJ2-7
CDR3nt: TGTGCCAGCTCACCCAAGACAGGGGGGGGCGAGCAGTACTTC
CDR3aa: CASSPKTGGGEQYF

len: 15
v_gene: TRBV10-3
abundance: once
d_gene: .
j_gene: TRBJ2-1
CDR3nt: TGTGCCATCAGACTTAGCGGTAGCTCCTACAATGAGCAGTTCTTC
CDR3aa: CAIRLSGSSYNEQFF

len: 16
v_gene: TRBV19
abundance: .
d_gene: TRBD1
j_gene: TRBJ1-5
CDR3nt: TGTGCCAGTAGGGGACAGGGGAGGTATGGCAATCAGCCCCAGCATTTT
CDR3aa: CASRGQGRYGNQPQHF

len: 15
v_gene: TRBV13
abundance: .
d_gene: TRBD1
j_gene: TRBJ2-7
CDR3nt: TGTGCCAGCAGCTTAAGGACAGGCACTTCCTACGAGCAGTACTTC
CDR3aa: CASSLRTGTSYEQYF